These 16 T cell receptor beta chains were sequenced from one sample in a study of blood T cell repertoires in COVID-19 (dated by TCRdb to the early 2020s). Receptors were amplified or captured by the immunoSEQ multiplex PCR assay. Here the immuneACCESS table is served through TCRdb, limited to in-frame sequences with V and J called. Missing clones are a known gap in these copies; in checked studies unresolved V genes cover under half, and the rest lacks a known reason. This sample has 190,000 or so clones in its table, and 80% to 85% of those were observed once. The ten largest clones represent approximately 10% of the sample. Sample: peripheral blood. These receptors were obtained from a woman over 75 with COVID-19, enrolled during active disease.

The table lists this clone with a few counts. The chain employs TRBV11-3 and TRBJ2-2; D perhaps matches TRBD2 (6 bases). Looked up from germline, CDR1 is SGHNT and CDR2 is YENEEA. CDR3 length equals 17 residues. V lost 4 bases to trimming and J lost 1 base, with 16 bases between them. The CDR3 spells CASSSVDYAMNTGELFF. The CDR3 coding sequence is TGTGCCAGCAGCTCGGTGGACTACGCAATGAACACCGGGGAGCTGTTTTTT.

The chain links TRBV20-1 to TRBJ2-1; TRBD2 might be the D (6 bases). In germline, CDR1 is DFQATT, CDR2 SNEGSKA (reference sequence). The ends were cut back, 5 bases at V and 8 bases at J, with 7 bases in the middle. This CDR3 is 10 amino acids long. CDR3 nucleotides: TGCAGTGCTTGGGAGGATGAGCAGTTCTTC. Translating it yields CSAWEDEQFF.

The V call is TRBV4-1, the J call TRBJ2-5; 7 nucleotides line up with TRBD1. Unmatched junction bases numbered 8, after V lost 4 bases and J lost 0 bases. The CDR3 runs to 16 residues. The germline CDR1 and CDR2 sequences are MGHRA and YSYEKL. CDR3 DNA sequence: TGCGCCAGCAGCCCACACGGGACAGCCTACCAAGAGACCCAGTACTTC. Protein product: CASSPHGTAYQETQYF.

This chain uses TRBV18 with TRBJ1-1; perhaps TRBD1 as D (5 bases). The V gene's germline CDR1 is KGHSH and CDR2 LQKENI. The CDR3 is made up of 14 amino acids. The V end lost 2 bases, the J end lost 4 bases, and 11 bases lay between the germline ends. This chain's CDR3 is CASSPTEGSTEAFF. CDR3 nucleotide sequence: TGTGCCAGCTCACCAACGGAGGGGAGCACTGAAGCTTTCTTT.

The chain combines TRBV15 with TRBJ2-5; 10 bases fit TRBD2. The CDR3 covers 16 residues. Trimming took 4 bases from V and 2 from J; bases not matched to a gene: 7. CDR1 is LNHNV, CDR2 YYDKDF, per germline (reference sequence). Here the CDR3 reads CATSTLAGETQETQYF. The CDR3 region has the DNA TGTGCCACCAGCACCCTAGCGGGGGAGACTCAAGAGACCCAGTACTTC.

This sequence joins TRBV19 and TRBJ2-7; 11 nucleotides line up with TRBD2. V trimming: 3 bases; J trimming: 2 bases; junction bases outside the gene matches: 9. This CDR3 has 17 amino acids. Germline CDR1 LNHDA, CDR2 SQIVND (reference sequence). Here the CDR3 DNA reads TGTGCCAGTAGTATTCCCCTGACTAGCGGGAATACCTACGAGCAGTACTTC. It specifies CASSIPLTSGNTYEQYF.

This chain connects TRBV5-4 to TRBJ2-1, with 7 bases matching TRBD1. From germline, CDR1 is SGHNT and CDR2 YYREEE (reference sequence). Trimming took 2 bases from V and 1 from J; bases not matched to a gene: 9. The CDR3 runs to 17 residues. The CDR3 loop reads CASSLGGGGRSYNEQFF. For the CDR3, the DNA is TGTGCCAGCAGCTTAGGGGGCGGTGGGAGATCCTACAATGAGCAGTTCTTC. The variable domain in full, completed from reference TRBV5-4 and TRBJ2-1, reads ETGVTQSPTHLIKTRGQQVTLRCSSQSGHNTVSWYQQALGQGPQFIFQYYREEENGRGNFPPRFSGLQFPNYSSELNVNALELDDSALYLCASSLGGGGRSYNEQFFGPGTRLTVL.

The chain joins TRBV28 to TRBJ2-5, with 9 bases identical to TRBD1. The J segment lost 4 bases and the V segment lost 4 bases, leaving 13 bases of the junction unmatched. CDR1 and CDR2 (germline): MDHEN, SYDVKM. This CDR3 is built from 17 residues. This CDR3 is CASSSADRGFWRETQYF. DNA for the CDR3: TGTGCCAGCAGTTCCGCGGACAGGGGATTTTGGAGAGAGACCCAGTACTTC.

Comment on this clone: Germline and junction disagree at one end, which may indicate a read error. The chain is built from TRBV12-3 or TRBV12-4 and TRBJ2-7; weak D call: TRBD2 (5 bases). This CDR3 is built from 13 residues. The CDR3 protein is CASCFGNSYEQYF. In DNA form, the CDR3 reads TGTGCCAGCTGTTTCGGGAACTCCTACGAGCAGTACTTC.

This clone came up a few times. V is TRBV5-1 and J is TRBJ2-1; 13 bases are a match to TRBD2. The germline V gene has CDR1 SGHRS and CDR2 YFSETQ. The J segment lost 7 bases and the V segment lost 4 bases, leaving 14 bases of the junction unmatched. The CDR3 runs to 18 residues. The CDR3 DNA reads as TGCGCCAGCAGCCCACTAGCGGGAGGGCCGGGGAGTCTAAATGAGCAGTTCTTC. Translation gives CASSPLAGGPGSLNEQFF.

The chain links TRBV3-1 (or the pseudogene TRBV3-2) to TRBJ2-5, with 8 bases fitting TRBD2. The junction had 9 bases not matched to a gene; V was cut back by 4 bases and J by 5 bases. In germline, CDR1 is LGHDT, CDR2 YNNKEL (reference sequence). The length of the CDR3 is 15 residues. CDR3 residues: CASSPPGTRTETQYF. The CDR3 region has the DNA TGTGCCAGCAGCCCCCCGGGGACTAGGACGGAGACCCAGTACTTC.

The CDR3: CASSTHVLNYGYTF. CDR3 in DNA: TGTGCCAGCAGTACACACGTTCTTAACTATGGCTACACCTTC. The rearrangement uses TRBV28 and TRBJ1-2, with D uncertain. The CDR3 length is 14 residues. CDR1 is MDHEN, CDR2 SYDVKM, per germline. V was cut by 5 bases and J by 1 base, with 11 bases left in between.

This rearrangement joins TRBV5-5 to TRBJ2-6; D is uncertain. V was pared by 4 bases and J by 1 base, with 3 bases between. There are 13 residues in the CDR3. The germline V gene encodes CDR1 SGHKS and CDR2 YYEKEE (reference sequence). CDR3 loop: CASSLSGANVLTF. CDR3 in DNA: TGTGCCAGCAGCCTATCTGGGGCCAACGTCCTGACTTTC.

V is TRBV6-5 and J is TRBJ1-2; 8 nucleotides match TRBD1. CDR3 length equals 16 residues. The V segment lost 4 bases and the J segment 2 bases; nucleotides outside the gene matches: 9. Germline values: CDR1 MNHEY, CDR2 SVGAGI. CDR3 amino acids: CASSSHRTGPNYGYTF. The CDR3 DNA follows: TGTGCCAGCAGTTCACACCGGACAGGGCCAAACTATGGCTACACCTTC.

The gene calls are TRBV2 and TRBJ2-4; the match to TRBD1 covers 8 bases. The CDR3 is 13 amino acids. Trimming cost V 4 bases and J 7 bases; bases outside gene matches: 3. Germline loops: CDR1 SNHLY, CDR2 FYNNEI. The CDR3 region is CASSGQGLNIQYF. CDR3 nucleotide sequence: TGTGCCAGCAGTGGACAGGGGTTGAACATTCAGTACTTC.

The chain joins TRBV19 to TRBJ1-2; 9 nucleotides agree with TRBD1. From germline, CDR1 is LNHDA and CDR2 SQIVND (reference sequence). V lost 10 bases, J lost 4 bases, and 10 bases stayed unmatched. The CDR3 sequence is 14 residues long. This CDR3 reads CATHGTGFSYGYTF. The CDR3 DNA is TGTGCCACACACGGGACAGGGTTCAGCTATGGCTACACCTTC.